The TCR beta chain described here comes from a study of T cell repertoires in cytomegalovirus infection. Study as a whole: Public TCR beta signatures indicated both CMV infection and matching HLA type.

This CDR3 contains 13 residues. The V and J ends lost 10 bases and 0 bases respectively, with 12 bases between them. The germline V gene encodes CDR1 ENHRY and CDR2 SYGVKD. Overall study results and limits: Summed public TCR beta family frequency identified CMV carriers bearing the relevant HLA.

TCRdb passed the reads through MiXCR, listing each CDR3 protein once. The data show about 310,000 distinct CDR3 sequences, roughly 15% seen once. This clonotype was seen many times. Its antigen is currently unknown. Material: PBMCs. The clonotype was recovered from a human donor in good health (CMV status not recorded). Some clones in this sample may be carry-over from other donors' samples. The rearrangement uses TRBV10-3 and TRBJ2-5; perhaps TRBD1 as D (5 bases). As DNA, the CDR3 is TGTGCCAAAAGCGAGACAGACCAAGAGACCCAGTACTTC. Its protein is CAKSETDQETQYF.